The text below deals with one TCR beta chain. What it binds is unknown. The germline gene is not matched at one end of the junction; a read error may be the cause. CDR3 length equals 14 residues. Germline CDR1 and CDR2: ENHRY and SYGVKD. The sample belongs to a study of T-cell reconstitution after alpha-beta-depleted transplantation in children. General study findings and limits: It was surviving recipient T cells and thymic progenitors that gave some patients high TCRbeta diversity at day 60. Reportedly, alpha-beta T cells present about two months post-transplant originated from several hundred expanded clones of graft origin.

Using unique molecular identifiers, the investigators prepared the TCRbeta library. TCRdb re-called the PCR reads through MiXCR, storing one row per CDR3 protein. The table records about 440,000 distinct CDR3 sequences, over 40% of them present only once. The chain recombines TRBV10-3 with TRBJ2-1; tentatively, D is TRBD1 or TRBD2 (7 bases each). The receptor was derived from a girl aged 2 to 9 with aplastic anemia, due to receive a stem cell transplant. The specimen comprised PBMCs, sampled before TCRalphabeta/CD19-depleted stem cell transplant. CDR3 loop: CAVSGDSSYNEQFF. The CDR3, as DNA: TGTGCCGTCAGCGGGGACAGCTCCTACAATGAGCAGTTCTTC.